This T cell receptor (beta chain) was recorded in a study of blood T cell repertoires in COVID-19. In terms of age and location, participants ranged from about 18 to 89 years and lived in about two dozen US areas. The V and J ends lost 1 base and 4 bases, in that order; junction bases with no gene match: 9. The CDR3 consists of 16 residues. Germline V gives CDR1 SGHAT, CDR2 FQDESV (reference sequence). TCRdb keeps only in-frame clones here, not all; method: immunoSEQ multiplex PCR. The sample lists 300,000 to 450,000 clones; about 89% were seen once. This chain links TRBV11-1 with TRBJ2-7; 8 bases line up with TRBD2. This TCR was recovered from a man aged 35 to 55 in a cohort exposed to, infected with or recovered from COVID-19 (not recorded which). The material sequenced was PBMCs or T cells enriched from blood (not recorded which). CDR3 region: CASSLGTGTRLYEQYF. The CDR3 bases are TGTGCCAGCAGCTTAGGCACCGGGACTAGACTTTACGAGCAGTACTTC.